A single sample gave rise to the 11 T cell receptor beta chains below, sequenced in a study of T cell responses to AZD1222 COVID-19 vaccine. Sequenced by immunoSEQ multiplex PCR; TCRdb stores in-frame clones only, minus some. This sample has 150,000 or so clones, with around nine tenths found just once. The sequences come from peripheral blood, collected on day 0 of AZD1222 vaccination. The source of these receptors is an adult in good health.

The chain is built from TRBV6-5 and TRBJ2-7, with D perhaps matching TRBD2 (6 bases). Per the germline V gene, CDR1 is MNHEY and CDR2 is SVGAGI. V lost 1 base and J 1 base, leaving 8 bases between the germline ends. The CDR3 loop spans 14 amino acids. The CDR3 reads CASSYFGGSYEQYF. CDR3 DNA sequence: TGTGCCAGCAGTTACTTCGGGGGATCCTACGAGCAGTACTTC.

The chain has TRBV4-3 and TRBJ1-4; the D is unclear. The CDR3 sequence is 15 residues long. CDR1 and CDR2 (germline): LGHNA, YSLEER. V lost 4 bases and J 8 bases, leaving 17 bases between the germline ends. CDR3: CASSPEVASAEKLFF. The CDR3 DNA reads TGCGCCAGCAGCCCAGAAGTCGCTAGCGCGGAAAAACTGTTTTTT.

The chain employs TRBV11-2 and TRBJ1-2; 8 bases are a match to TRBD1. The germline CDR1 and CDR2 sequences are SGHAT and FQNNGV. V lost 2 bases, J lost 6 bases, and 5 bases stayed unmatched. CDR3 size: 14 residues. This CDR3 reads CASSLNRGGDGYTF. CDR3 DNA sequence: TGTGCCAGCAGCTTAAACAGGGGGGGCGATGGCTACACCTTC.

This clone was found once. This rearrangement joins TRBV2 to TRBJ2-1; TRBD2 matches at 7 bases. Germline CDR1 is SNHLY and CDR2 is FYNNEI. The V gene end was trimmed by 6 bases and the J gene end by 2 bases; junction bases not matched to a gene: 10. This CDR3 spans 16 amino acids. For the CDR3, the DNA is TGTGCCAGCAGAGGCGACGCGGGGGTGACCTACAATGAGCAGTTCTTC. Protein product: CASRGDAGVTYNEQFF. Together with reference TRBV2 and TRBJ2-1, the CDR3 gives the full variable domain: EPEVTQTPSHQVTQMGQEVILRCVPISNHLYFYWYRQILGQKVEFLVSFYNNEISEKSEIFDDQFSVERPDGSNFTLKIRSTKLEDSAMYFCASRGDAGVTYNEQFFGPGTRLTVL.

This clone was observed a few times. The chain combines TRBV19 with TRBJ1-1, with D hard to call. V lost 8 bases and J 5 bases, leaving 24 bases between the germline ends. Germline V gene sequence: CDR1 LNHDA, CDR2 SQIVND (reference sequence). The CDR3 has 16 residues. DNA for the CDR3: TGTGCCAGTCGTACCATACAGACGTACGAGAGGACTGAAGCTTTCTTT. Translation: CASRTIQTYERTEAFF.

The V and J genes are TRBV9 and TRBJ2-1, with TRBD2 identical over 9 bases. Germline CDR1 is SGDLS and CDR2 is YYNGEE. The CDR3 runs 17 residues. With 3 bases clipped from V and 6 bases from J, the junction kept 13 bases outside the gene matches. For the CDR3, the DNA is TGTGCCAGCAGCGCCGAAAGAGCGGGGGGCGGGCCCAATGAGCAGTTCTTC. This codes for CASSAERAGGGPNEQFF.

The CDR3 region is CASGGWRGTYNEQFF. The CDR3 region has the DNA TGTGCCAGCGGGGGGTGGCGTGGAACCTACAATGAGCAGTTCTTC. The chain recombines TRBV28 with TRBJ2-1, with D maybe TRBD2 (6 bases). Germline-derived CDR1 and CDR2 are MDHEN and SYDVKM. V was cut by 8 bases and J by 2 bases, with 16 bases left in between. The CDR3 has 15 residues.

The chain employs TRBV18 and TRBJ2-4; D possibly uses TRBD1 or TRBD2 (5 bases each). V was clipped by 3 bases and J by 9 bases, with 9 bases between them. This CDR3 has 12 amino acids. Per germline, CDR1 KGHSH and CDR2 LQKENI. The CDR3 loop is CASSPGPGIQYF. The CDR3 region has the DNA TGTGCCAGCTCACCGGGACCAGGCATTCAGTACTTC.

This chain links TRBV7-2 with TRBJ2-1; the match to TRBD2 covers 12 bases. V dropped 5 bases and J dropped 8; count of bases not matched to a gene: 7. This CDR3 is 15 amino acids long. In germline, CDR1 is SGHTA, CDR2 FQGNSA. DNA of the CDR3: TGTGCCAGCAGCCAAAGACTAGCGGGGGTTCATGAGCAGTTCTTC. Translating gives CASSQRLAGVHEQFF.

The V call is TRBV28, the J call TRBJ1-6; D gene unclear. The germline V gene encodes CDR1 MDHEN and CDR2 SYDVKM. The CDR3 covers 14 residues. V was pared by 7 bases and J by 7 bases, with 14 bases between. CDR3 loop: CASNLSGSNSPLHF. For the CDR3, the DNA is TGTGCCAGCAACCTCTCGGGGTCAAATTCACCCCTCCACTTT. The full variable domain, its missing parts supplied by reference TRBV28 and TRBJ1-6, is DVKVTQSSRYLVKRTGEKVFLECVQDMDHENMFWYRQDPGLGLRLIYFSYDVKMKEKGDIPEGYSVSREKKERFSLILESASTNQTSMYLCASNLSGSNSPLHFGNGTRLTVT.

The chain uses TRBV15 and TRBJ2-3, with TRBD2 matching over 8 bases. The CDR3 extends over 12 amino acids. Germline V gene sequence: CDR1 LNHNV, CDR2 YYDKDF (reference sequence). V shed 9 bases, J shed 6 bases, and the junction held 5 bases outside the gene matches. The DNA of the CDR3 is TGTGCCACTAGGGGCGGGGGGGATACGCAGTATTTT. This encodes CATRGGGDTQYF.